Listed below are T cell receptor beta chains from one sample, sequenced in a study of cytomegalovirus exposure and HLA in healthy donors. Generated by immunoSEQ multiplex PCR, the TCRdb table keeps only in-frame clones and is missing some. The sample has under 150,000 clones, 65% to 90% seen once. The specimen sequenced was PBMCs. These receptors originate from a girl aged 2 to 10 in good health and CMV-seronegative. Both conserved end residues are part of each CDR3. Each record gives: clone size, D gene, J gene, V gene, CDR3 DNA, CDR3 protein. A D gene is named only where the DNA matches it firmly. Only some rows state a clone size, as once, few, many or a class for expanded clones.

NA	TRBD1	TRBJ1-2	TRBV19	TGTGCCAGTAGGGGGACAGCGGACTATGGCTACACCTTC	CASRGTADYGYTF
NA	TRBD2	TRBJ2-2	TRBV19	TGTGCCAGTAGTATGACTAGCCTGAACACCGGGGAGCTGTTTTTT	CASSMTSLNTGELFF
NA	TRBD2	TRBJ2-7	TRBV5-1	TGCGCCAGCAGCGATCTAGCGGGGAGCTCCTACGAGCAGTACTTC	CASSDLAGSSYEQYF
NA	NA	TRBJ2-3	TRBV27	TGTGCCAGCAGTTTTTATAAAGATACGCAGTATTTT	CASSFYKDTQYF
NA	TRBD1	TRBJ1-4	TRBV5-1	TGCGCCAGCAAAGACAGGGTTAATGAAAAACTGTTTTTT	CASKDRVNEKLFF
NA	NA	TRBJ1-4	TRBV7-9	TGTGCCAGCAGCTTAGGGGGCGCTAATGAAAAACTGTTTTTT	CASSLGGANEKLFF
NA	TRBD2	TRBJ2-3	TRBV4-3	TGCGCCAGCAGCCAAGATAGCGGGGGGGCCGGAGATACGCAGTATTTT	CASSQDSGGAGDTQYF
NA	NA	TRBJ2-7	TRBV27	TGTGCCAGCAGTTCTACGTACGAGCAGTACTTC	CASSSTYEQYF
NA	TRBD1	TRBJ2-5	TRBV30	TGTGCCTGGAGTGTAAAGGGGGCAGTCCAAGAGACCCAGTACTTC	CAWSVKGAVQETQYF
NA	NA	TRBJ2-4	TRBV19	TGTGCCAGTAGTATAGGTCAAGCCAAAAACATTCAGTACTTC	CASSIGQAKNIQYF
NA	TRBD2	TRBJ2-3	TRBV10-2	TGCGCCAGCAGACCCGATCAGAGGACTAGCGGAACAGATACGCAGTATTTT	CASRPDQRTSGTDTQYF
NA	TRBD2	TRBJ2-1	TRBV7-3	TGTGCCAGCAACCCTGGTGGGGGGGACGGCAATGAGCAGTTCTTC	CASNPGGGDGNEQFF
NA	NA	TRBJ1-1	TRBV29-1	TGCAGCGCCTGGACGGAGAGGGCTGAAGCTTTCTTT	CSAWTERAEAFF
NA	NA	TRBJ1-1	TRBV10-3	TGTGCCATCAACTACGACGGGATGAACACTGAAGCTTTCTTT	CAINYDGMNTEAFF
NA	NA	TRBJ1-5	TRBV7-3	TGTGCCAGCAGCTTAAATTCGGGGGATCAGCCCCAGCATTTT	CASSLNSGDQPQHF
once	NA	TRBJ2-1	TRBV7-6	TGTGCCAGCAGCTTAGACGGGAGCTCCTACAATGAGCAGTTCTTC	CASSLDGSSYNEQFF
NA	TRBD2	TRBJ2-2	TRBV4-1	TGCGCCAGCAGCCGCGGGACTAGCGGGAACACGAACACCGGGGAGCTGTTTTTT	CASSRGTSGNTNTGELFF
NA	TRBD1	TRBJ2-6	TRBV25-1	TGTGCCAGCAGTGATCGACAGGGGTCGACTGGGGCCAACGTCCTGACTTTC	CASSDRQGSTGANVLTF
NA	TRBD2	TRBJ2-1	TRBV7-6	TGTGCCAGCAGCCGCCGAGTGACTAGCGGGGCCCACAATGAGCAGTTCTTC	CASSRRVTSGAHNEQFF
NA	TRBD1	TRBJ2-1	TRBV5-1	TGCGCCAGCAGCTTGGGGGACAGGCTACCATACAATGAGCAGTTCTTC	CASSLGDRLPYNEQFF
NA	NA	TRBJ2-1	TRBV5-1	TGCGCCAGCAGCCCCGGGGTGGGCTCCTACAATGAGCAGTTCTTC	CASSPGVGSYNEQFF
NA	TRBD2	TRBJ2-1	TRBV15	TGTGCCACCAGTTCCTTTAGCGGGGGCTACAATGAGCAGTTCTTC	CATSSFSGGYNEQFF
NA	NA	TRBJ2-7	TRBV27	TGTGCCAGCAGTCGTCGGACAGCCTCCTACGAGCAGTACTTC	CASSRRTASYEQYF
few	TRBD2	TRBJ2-7	TRBV4-1	TGCGCCAGCAGCCAAATGTGGGGGACTAGAGGCCACGAGCAGTACTTC	CASSQMWGTRGHEQYF
NA	NA	TRBJ2-1	TRBV7-9	TGTGCCAGCAGCTCACCAGGGTACAATGAGCAGTTCTTC	CASSSPGYNEQFF
NA	NA	TRBJ2-3	TRBV1	TGCCGTCGACTAGCGGGAGGTCGCGCAGATACGCAGTATTTT	CRRLAGGRADTQYF
NA	NA	TRBJ2-7	TRBV28	TGTGCCAGCAGTTCCCCACTCGACAGGTACGAGCAGTACTTC	CASSSPLDRYEQYF
few	NA	TRBJ2-3	TRBV6-5	TGTGCCAGCAGTTACTCTTCAAATAGGGGAGATACGCAGTATTTT	CASSYSSNRGDTQYF
few	NA	TRBJ2-6	TRBV7-2	TGTGCCAGCAGCTCCGTTGGGCCCATGACTTTC	CASSSVGPMTF
once	NA	TRBJ2-1	TRBV9	TGTGCCAGCAGCGTAGCCGCGGGATCCTACAATGAGCAGTTCTTC	CASSVAAGSYNEQFF
NA	NA	TRBJ1-2	TRBV2	TGTGCCAGCAGTGTGCAACAGAACTATGGCTACACCTTC	CASSVQQNYGYTF
NA	NA	TRBJ1-5	TRBV28	TGTGCCAGCAGTTTCCCACATAATCTGCGAGGATATCAGCCCCAGCATTTT	CASSFPHNLRGYQPQHF
once	NA	TRBJ2-7	TRBV11-2	TGTGCCAGCCGCCCAAAAGGCAGGTCCTACGAGCAGTACTTC	CASRPKGRSYEQYF
NA	TRBD1	TRBJ1-6	TRBV7-6	TGTGCCACGGCCAGGGGGACCGCTTCACCCCTCCACTTT	CATARGTASPLHF
NA	NA	TRBJ2-7	TRBV28	TGTGCCAGCAGTTTAGGACAGTCCTACGAGCAGTACTTC	CASSLGQSYEQYF
NA	NA	TRBJ2-1	TRBV27	TGTGCCAGCAGTTTACTAGCGAACTCCTACAATGAGCAGTTCTTC	CASSLLANSYNEQFF
NA	NA	TRBJ1-2	TRBV10-3	TGTGCCATCAGTGAGTCGACTGGGAGTGATGGCTACACCTTC	CAISESTGSDGYTF
NA	TRBD1	TRBJ2-7	TRBV19	TGTGCCAGTAGTACACTATACCCCGGGACAGGGGACCACGAGCAGTACTTC	CASSTLYPGTGDHEQYF
NA	NA	TRBJ1-1	TRBV15	TGTGCCACCAGCAGAGATCTGGTTCAAGGGTGGGGACTAGAAGCTTTCTTT	CATSRDLVQGWGLEAFF
few	TRBD2	TRBJ2-3	TRBV6-4	TGTGCCAGCAGTGACAGCGGGGGGGCCACAGATACGCAGTATTTT	CASSDSGGATDTQYF
few	TRBD1	TRBJ2-1	TRBV7-8	TGTGCCAGCAGCTCCGCCGGGACAGGGGAAAATGAGCAGTTCTTC	CASSSAGTGENEQFF
NA	TRBD1	TRBJ1-1	TRBV7-6	TGTGCCAGCAGCTCGGACAGGGGGAACACTGAAGCTTTCTTT	CASSSDRGNTEAFF
NA	NA	TRBJ2-7	TRBV14	TGTGCCAGCAGCCAAGATCCCCATAGCCGCCAGCAGTACTTC	CASSQDPHSRQQYF
NA	TRBD1	TRBJ1-2	TRBV29-1	TGCAGCGTTGACCCCTCCACACTGACAGGGAGCCACACCTTC	CSVDPSTLTGSHTF
NA	NA	TRBJ2-3	TRBV5-1	TGCGCCAGCAGCTTGGGGGTCGGGGGCACAGATACGCAGTATTTT	CASSLGVGGTDTQYF
NA	TRBD2	TRBJ2-1	TRBV4-2	TGTGCCAGCAGCCAAGATTCTCTTGAGCGGGGCCGCAATGAGCAGTTCTTC	CASSQDSLERGRNEQFF